The 24 T cell receptor beta chains in this list originate from one sample, sequenced in a study of blood T cells in healthy people across ages. For the second PCR, which ran for 7 to 11 cycles, a sample-barcoded 5' primer and a J-beta primer mix were used. From the 5' RACE reads, TCRdb called clonotypes with MiXCR, one entry per CDR3 protein. The repertoire holds 780,000 or so distinct CDR3 sequences, with about 56% as singletons. Sequencing used blood. The receptors derive from a man between 35 and 55 years old in good health.

The J gene is TRBJ2-2, the V gene TRBV12-5; 10 bases match TRBD2. Germline V gives CDR1 LGHNT, CDR2 FRNRAP. CDR3 length: 15 residues. V was pared by 3 bases and J by 6 bases, with 4 bases of the junction left unmatched. CDR3 residues: CASGFLAGGSGELFF. DNA of the CDR3: TGTGCTAGTGGTTTCTTAGCGGGAGGTTCCGGGGAGCTGTTTTTT.

The chain combines TRBV9 with TRBJ2-3; D is unclear. The ends were cut back, 0 bases at V and 0 bases at J, with 11 bases in the middle. Germline CDR1 is SGDLS and CDR2 is YYNGEE. CDR3 length: 16 residues. CDR3 sequence reads: CASSVGEAPSTDTQYF. DNA of the CDR3: TGTGCCAGCAGCGTAGGCGAAGCGCCTAGCACAGATACGCAGTATTTT.

The table lists this clonotype with many counts. The chain joins TRBV3-1 to TRBJ1-2; D gene uncertain. CDR1 is LGHDT and CDR2 is YNNKEL in the germline V gene (reference sequence). The CDR3 covers 12 residues. With 0 bases removed from V and 3 bases from J, the gap between germline ends came to 2 bases. CDR3 sequence reads: CASSQEDYGYTF. The CDR3 DNA sequence: TGTGCCAGCAGCCAAGAGGACTATGGCTACACCTTC.

This chain links TRBV7-9 with TRBJ2-1; 9 bases agree with TRBD1. Germline-derived CDR1 and CDR2 are SEHNR and FQNEAQ (reference sequence). The CDR3 sequence is 16 residues long. V trimming: 4 bases; J trimming: 4 bases; junction bases outside the gene matches: 8. CDR3 in amino acids: CASSSPGGQGYNEQFF. The CDR3 coding sequence is TGTGCCAGCAGCTCCCCAGGGGGACAGGGTTACAATGAGCAGTTCTTC.

This clonotype was found a few times. The chain carries TRBV7-2 and TRBJ2-1; 10 bases line up with TRBD2. From germline, CDR1 is SGHTA and CDR2 FQGNSA. Trimming at V came to 1 base and at J to 8 bases, leaving 8 bases not matched to a gene. This CDR3 has 16 residues. The CDR3 DNA follows: TGTGCCAGCAGCTTAGGGCCGGGACTAGCGTTTGATGAGCAGTTCTTC. Translation gives CASSLGPGLAFDEQFF.

This clonotype was found many times. The chain is built from TRBV6-2 or TRBV6-3 and TRBJ2-5; 9 bases line up with TRBD2. The CDR3 totals 13 residues. From germline, CDR1 is MNHEY and CDR2 SVGEGT. The ends lost 2 bases at V and 13 bases at J; junction bases unmatched: 8. This chain's CDR3 is CASSYGGRALTYF. CDR3 bases: TGTGCCAGCAGTTACGGCGGGAGGGCCTTGACGTACTTC.

The CDR3 DNA sequence: TGTGCCAGCATTGGGCCAGGGGGGGGAGATACGCAGTATTTT. Protein sequence: CASIGPGGGDTQYF. The V gene is TRBV2, the J gene TRBJ2-3; D possibly uses TRBD1 or TRBD2 (7 bases each). Germline V gene lookup returns CDR1 SNHLY and CDR2 FYNNEI. The CDR3 extends over 14 amino acids. With 7 bases removed from V and 5 bases from J, the gap between germline ends came to 16 bases.

This chain uses TRBV4-2 with TRBJ2-1; 9 bases fit TRBD2. Trimming cost V 3 bases and J 7 bases; bases outside gene matches: 7. The CDR3 covers 15 residues. Germline V gives CDR1 LGHNA, CDR2 YNFKEQ. The CDR3 protein is CASSQDRTSVNEQFF. The CDR3 region has the DNA TGTGCCAGCAGCCAGGACCGGACTAGCGTGAATGAGCAGTTCTTC.

The V and J genes are TRBV7-6 and TRBJ1-1, with a tentative D call TRBD1 (5 bases). The germline gives CDR1 SGHVS, CDR2 FNYEAQ. The CDR3 loop spans 13 amino acids. V lost 4 bases and J 11 bases, leaving 17 bases between the germline ends. The CDR3 region is CASSSTGGGEAFF. DNA for the CDR3: TGTGCCAGCAGCTCCACCGGGGGAGGAGAGGCTTTCTTT. Together with reference TRBV7-6 and TRBJ1-1, the CDR3 gives the full variable domain: GAGVSQSPRYKVTKRGQDVALRCDPISGHVSLYWYRQALGQGPEFLTYFNYEAQQDKSGLPNDRFSAERPEGSISTLTIQRTEQRDSAMYRCASSSTGGGEAFFGQGTRLTVV.

The chain links TRBV9 to TRBJ2-5, with 8 bases lining up with TRBD2. J was trimmed by 3 bases and V by 0 bases; bases with no gene match: 7. Germline V gene data show CDR1 as SGDLS and CDR2 as YYNGEE. This CDR3 contains 16 residues. The DNA of the CDR3 is TGTGCCAGCAGCGTAGGTGTCGGGAGGGCGGAAGAGACCCAGTACTTC. Amino acids: CASSVGVGRAEETQYF. The complete variable domain, with remaining parts taken from reference TRBV9 and TRBJ2-5, reads DSGVTQTPKHLITATGQRVTLRCSPRSGDLSVYWYQQSLDQGLQFLIQYYNGEERAKGNILERFSAQQFPDLHSELNLSSLELGDSALYFCASSVGVGRAEETQYFGPGTRLLVL.

This sequence joins TRBV11-2 and TRBJ2-7; D uncertain. This CDR3 region has 12 residues. Looked up from germline, CDR1 is SGHAT and CDR2 is FQNNGV. The germline V and J ends were trimmed by 5 bases and 3 bases, with 8 bases remaining between them. The CDR3 loop reads CASSRALYEQYF. In DNA, the CDR3 is TGTGCCAGCAGCCGGGCACTCTACGAGCAGTACTTC.

This rearrangement joins TRBV7-9 to TRBJ1-2, with no clear D. V shed 1 base and J shed 0 bases, with 6 bases lying between them. The germline CDR1 and CDR2 sequences are SEHNR and FQNEAQ (reference sequence). The CDR3 spans 14 residues. Here the CDR3 reads CASSLVATNYGYTF. CDR3 sequence (DNA): TGTGCCAGCAGCTTAGTGGCTACTAACTATGGCTACACCTTC.

The V and J genes are TRBV7-6 and TRBJ2-5; no firm D call. Germline CDR1 reads SGHVS; CDR2 reads FNYEAQ. V lost 5 bases, J lost 3 bases, and 10 bases lay in between. The CDR3 contains 13 residues. This chain's CDR3 is CASSPFLKETQYF. CDR3 DNA sequence: TGTGCCAGCAGCCCCTTCCTAAAAGAGACCCAGTACTTC.

In this sample, this clonotype turned up a few times. The chain employs TRBV6-4 and TRBJ1-1, with 8 bases identical to TRBD1. Germline V lookup: CDR1 MRHNA, CDR2 SNTAGT. The length of the CDR3 is 14 residues. Trimming at V came to 7 bases and at J to 2 bases, leaving 6 bases not matched to a gene. This chain's CDR3 is CASKPDRVNTEAFF. The CDR3 DNA follows: TGTGCCAGCAAACCGGACAGGGTCAACACTGAAGCTTTCTTT.

The chain links TRBV10-3 to TRBJ2-4, with 8 positions matching TRBD1. The J call may be in error: the DNA end matches TRBJ2-7 better. The CDR3 consists of 15 residues. CDR1 is ENHRY, CDR2 SYGVKD, per germline. The CDR3 region is CAISDVMTGAYEQYF. Written as DNA, the CDR3 is TGTGCCATCAGCGATGTCATGACAGGGGCCTACGAGCAGTACTTC.

This clonotype was seen a few times. The rearrangement joins TRBV20-1 to TRBJ2-7; D gene uncertain. Germline V gene data show CDR1 as DFQATT and CDR2 as SNEGSKA (reference sequence). V shed 3 bases and J shed 0 bases, with 6 bases lying between them. This CDR3 has 12 amino acids. CDR3 bases: TGCAGTGCTAGCCTCGACTCCTACGAGCAGTACTTC. Amino acid sequence: CSASLDSYEQYF.

Notes on this clonotype: The junction shows a germline mismatch at one end, possibly a read error. This rearrangement joins TRBV2 to TRBJ2-5, with TRBD2 matching 9 bases. Germline loops: CDR1 SNHLY, CDR2 FYNNEI. The CDR3 totals 14 residues. CDR3 coding DNA: TGTGGCAGCAGTATAGGGACTAGCCCAGAGACCCAGTACTTC. It encodes CGSSIGTSPETQYF.

The chain has TRBV7-2 and TRBJ2-7, with 9 bases aligning to TRBD1. J gave up 6 bases and V 0 bases, and 9 bases lay outside the gene matches. The CDR3 has 16 residues. Germline CDR1 reads SGHTA; CDR2 reads FQGNSA. This CDR3 is CASSLASGTGIGEQYF. The CDR3 coding sequence is TGTGCCAGCAGCTTAGCCTCCGGGACAGGGATTGGCGAGCAGTACTTC. Based on the CDR3 plus reference TRBV7-2 and TRBJ2-7, the full variable domain is GAGVSQSPSNKVTEKGKDVELRCDPISGHTALYWYRQSLGQGLEFLIYFQGNSAPDKSGLPSDRFSAERTGGSVSTLTIQRTQQEDSAVYLCASSLASGTGIGEQYFGPGTRLTVT.

J is TRBJ2-5 and V is TRBV28; 13 bases line up with TRBD2. Germline V gene sequence: CDR1 MDHEN, CDR2 SYDVKM. V lost 5 bases and J lost 5; bases outside the gene matches: 11. CDR3 length: 17 residues. The CDR3 is CASSRLAGGQGQETQYF. The CDR3 DNA is TGTGCCAGCAGTCGACTAGCGGGGGGTCAGGGACAGGAGACCCAGTACTTC. Full variable domain (remainder filled in from reference TRBV28 and TRBJ2-5): DVKVTQSSRYLVKRTGEKVFLECVQDMDHENMFWYRQDPGLGLRLIYFSYDVKMKEKGDIPEGYSVSREKKERFSLILESASTNQTSMYLCASSRLAGGQGQETQYFGPGTRLLVL.

This clonotype appeared a few times. The chain is built from TRBV6-1 and TRBJ2-2; 9 bases fit TRBD1. Germline CDR1 MNHNS, CDR2 SASEGT. V shed 7 bases, J shed 4 bases, and the junction held 4 bases outside the gene matches. The CDR3 is 14 residues long. CDR3 amino acids: CASTGQGSTGELFF. The CDR3 DNA reads TGTGCCAGCACCGGACAGGGGTCCACCGGGGAGCTGTTTTTT.

The sample holds a few counts of this clonotype. The chain combines TRBV5-1 with TRBJ2-5; D may match TRBD1 or TRBD2 (5 bases each). CDR1 and CDR2 (germline): SGHRS, YFSETQ. The germline V and J ends were trimmed by 0 bases and 6 bases, with 9 bases remaining between them. This CDR3 has 13 amino acids. The CDR3 loop reads CASSLEPGQTQYF. The CDR3 region has the DNA TGCGCCAGCAGCTTGGAACCGGGGCAGACCCAGTACTTC.

This clonotype showed up just once. This chain links TRBV5-1 with TRBJ2-2; tentatively, D is TRBD1 (6 bases). With 0 bases removed from V and 5 bases from J, the gap between germline ends came to 11 bases. CDR1 is SGHRS, CDR2 YFSETQ, per germline. The CDR3 has 15 amino acids. CDR3: CASSLVQGRTGELFF. The CDR3 DNA reads as TGCGCCAGCAGCTTGGTGCAGGGGCGGACCGGGGAGCTGTTTTTT.

This clonotype showed up just a few times. The CDR3 sequence is CAISESVSREGDTQYF. CDR3 DNA sequence: TGTGCCATCAGTGAGTCGGTAAGCAGGGAAGGAGATACGCAGTATTTT. The rearrangement joins TRBV10-3 to TRBJ2-3; tentative D call: TRBD1 (5 bases). This CDR3 contains 16 residues. Germline assignment: CDR1 ENHRY and CDR2 SYGVKD. V lost 0 bases to trimming and J lost 5 bases, with 15 bases between them.

This clonotype was observed a single time. The chain is built from TRBV9 and TRBJ2-1; maybe TRBD2 (6 bases). V shed 0 bases and J shed 7 bases, with 20 bases lying between them. The CDR3 loop spans 17 amino acids. Germline V gene sequence: CDR1 SGDLS, CDR2 YYNGEE. The DNA for the CDR3 is TGTGCCAGCAGCGTAGCTGAGGGACTGCATGAGACGAATGAGCAGTTCTTC. Translating gives CASSVAEGLHETNEQFF.